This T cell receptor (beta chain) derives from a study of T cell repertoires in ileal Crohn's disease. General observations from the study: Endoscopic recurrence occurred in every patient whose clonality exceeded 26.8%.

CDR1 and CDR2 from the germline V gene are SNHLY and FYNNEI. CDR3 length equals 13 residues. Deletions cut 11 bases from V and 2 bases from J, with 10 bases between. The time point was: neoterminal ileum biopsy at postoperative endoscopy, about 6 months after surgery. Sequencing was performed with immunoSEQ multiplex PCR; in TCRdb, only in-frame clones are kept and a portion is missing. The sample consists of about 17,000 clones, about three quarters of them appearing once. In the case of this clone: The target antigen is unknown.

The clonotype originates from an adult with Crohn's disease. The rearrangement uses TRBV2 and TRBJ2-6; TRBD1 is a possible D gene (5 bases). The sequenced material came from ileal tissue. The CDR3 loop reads CAGAGTGANVLTF. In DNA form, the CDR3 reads TGTGCCGGAGCAGGGACTGGGGCCAACGTCCTGACTTTC.